Following are 28 T cell receptor beta chains from one sample sequenced in a study of T-cell reconstitution after alpha-beta-depleted transplantation in children (dated by TCRdb to between 2015 and 2016). The library came from PCR. TCRdb records Illumina HiSeq 2500 as the sequencer. TCR libraries were prepared with molecular barcoding, using unique molecular identifiers to normalize TCRbeta repertoire quantification. TCRdb reprocessed the public reads (quality trimming at Q25 with fastp, clone calling with MiXCR) and kept in-frame beta chains. Identical CDR3 proteins give one entry, which carries the most common genes and DNA. The sample contains hundreds of thousands of distinct CDR3 sequences, 12% of them found a single time. The ten largest clones capture over 2.5% of the sample. The material was PBMCs from the stem cell graft donor, obtained from the stem cell graft. The receptors here all came from a human donor who donated a stem cell graft to a child with acute lymphoblastic leukemia.

This clonotype appeared many times. CDR3 sequence: CASSRAGTGSNTGELFF. The CDR3 DNA is TGTGCCAGCAGCAGAGCCGGGACAGGGTCTAACACCGGGGAGCTGTTTTTT. The chain couples TRBV5-5 to TRBJ2-2, with 9 bases lining up with TRBD1. The CDR3 contains 17 residues. The junction had 9 bases not matched to a gene; V was cut back by 4 bases and J by 2 bases. Germline assignment: CDR1 SGHKS and CDR2 YYEKEE (reference sequence).

This clonotype was observed at least ten times. This chain joins TRBV29-1 and TRBJ2-5, with D uncertain. The germline V gene encodes CDR1 SQVTM and CDR2 ANQGSEA. V dropped 1 base and J dropped 8 bases, with 11 bases sitting between them. The CDR3 is 12 amino acids. The CDR3 DNA follows: TGCAGCGTTGAAGGGACCCTAAAAACCCAGTACTTC. Amino acids: CSVEGTLKTQYF.

This clonotype was recorded many times. The chain is built from TRBV12-3 or TRBV12-4 and TRBJ1-5; 7 bases are shared with TRBD1. V was pared by 6 bases and J by 4 bases, with 9 bases of the junction left unmatched. The CDR3 has 15 amino acids. CDR3 protein: CASSFRQGGNQPQHF. In DNA form, the CDR3 reads TGTGCCAGCAGCTTCCGACAGGGTGGGAATCAGCCCCAGCATTTT.

This clonotype was recorded a few times. J is TRBJ1-1 and V is TRBV30; no reliable D call. The CDR3 is made up of 14 amino acids. V was trimmed by 4 bases and J by 1 base, leaving 13 bases between them. From germline, CDR1 is GTSNPN and CDR2 SVGIG (reference sequence). This chain's CDR3 is CAWNPRQTNTEAFF. DNA of the CDR3: TGTGCCTGGAACCCGCGGCAGACGAACACTGAAGCTTTCTTT.

CDR3 bases: TGCAGTGCCTTTGGGGCACCGGCAGGGGCGATGTACTACGAGCAGTACTTC. Encoded protein: CSAFGAPAGAMYYEQYF. This chain joins TRBV20-1 and TRBJ2-7; a weak D match, TRBD1 (6 bases). The germline V and J ends were trimmed by 6 bases and 3 bases, with 27 bases remaining between them. This CDR3 spans 17 amino acids. Germline CDR1 DFQATT, CDR2 SNEGSKA (reference sequence).

Many counts were recorded for this clonotype. V usage is TRBV20-1 and J usage is TRBJ1-1, with unresolved D. Germline V CDR1 and CDR2: DFQATT, SNEGSKA (reference sequence). The CDR3 contains 12 residues. Trimming pared 0 bases from V and 4 bases from J, leaving 6 bases between. DNA for the CDR3: TGCAGTGCTAGAGAAGGCGGCACTGAAGCTTTCTTT. Translating it yields CSAREGGTEAFF.

This clonotype was found many times. V gene TRBV20-1 combines with J gene TRBJ2-2, with a tentative D call TRBD1 (6 bases). From germline, CDR1 is DFQATT and CDR2 SNEGSKA (reference sequence). The CDR3 sequence is 13 residues long. Deletions cut 5 bases from V and 7 bases from J, with 14 bases between. CDR3 sequence: CSAGGAQGGELFF. CDR3 in DNA: TGCAGTGCTGGAGGAGCACAGGGCGGGGAGCTGTTTTTT.

This clonotype was detected many times. The chain employs TRBV12-3 or TRBV12-4 and TRBJ2-2, with D hard to call. The CDR3 length is 13 residues. Trimming stripped 6 bases from V and 4 bases from J, with 9 bases between. DNA for the CDR3: TGTGCCAGCAGCCCGGACGGCACCGGGGAGCTGTTTTTT. Protein product: CASSPDGTGELFF.

This rearrangement joins TRBV6-5 to TRBJ1-2; 8 nucleotides align to TRBD1. Germline-derived CDR1 and CDR2 are MNHEY and SVGAGI. The CDR3 covers 12 residues. The ends lost 7 bases at V and 8 bases at J; junction bases unmatched: 6. CDR3 amino acids: CASTAGGRGYTF. CDR3 coding DNA: TGTGCCAGCACCGCAGGGGGCCGGGGCTACACCTTC.

This clonotype was seen repeatedly, ten times or more. V and J are TRBV7-9 and TRBJ2-7; 12 bases fit TRBD2. The CDR3 spans 16 residues. Unmatched junction bases numbered 7, after V lost 6 bases and J lost 1 base. Germline V CDR1 and CDR2: SEHNR, FQNEAQ (reference sequence). The CDR3 sequence: CASSSTTSGSSYEQYF. CDR3 nucleotide sequence: TGTGCCAGCAGTTCGACGACTAGCGGGAGTTCCTACGAGCAGTACTTC.

This clonotype came up a few times. The chain is built from TRBV14 and TRBJ2-7; 7 positions agree with TRBD2. Losses at the gene ends were 2 bases for V and 0 bases for J; bases not matched to a gene: 4. This CDR3 is 15 amino acids long. Germline-derived CDR1 and CDR2 are SGHDN and FVKESK. CDR3 DNA sequence: TGTGCCAGCAGCCAATCGGGGGGAAGCTCCTACGAGCAGTACTTC. Its translation: CASSQSGGSSYEQYF.

This clonotype showed up just a few times. This CDR3 reads CASSWTSEPQETQYF. Here the CDR3 DNA reads TGTGCCAGCAGTTGGACTAGCGAGCCACAAGAGACCCAGTACTTC. The chain joins TRBV27 to TRBJ2-5; 9 nucleotides align to TRBD2. This CDR3 spans 15 amino acids. The germline V gene encodes CDR1 MNHEY and CDR2 SMNVEV (reference sequence). Trimming took 4 bases from V and 2 from J; bases not matched to a gene: 5.

The table lists this clonotype with many counts. This sequence joins TRBV20-1 and TRBJ2-3; D might be TRBD2 (5 bases). CDR1 and CDR2 (germline): DFQATT, SNEGSKA (reference sequence). V was shortened by 5 bases and J by 3 bases, with 18 bases between the two germline ends. This CDR3 contains 15 residues. The CDR3 spells CSAPRGGTGTDTQYF. In DNA form, the CDR3 reads TGCAGTGCTCCGCGCGGAGGCACGGGGACAGATACGCAGTATTTT.

This clonotype appeared many times. V is TRBV5-1 and J is TRBJ2-7, with D possibly being TRBD1 or TRBD2 (7 bases each). Trimming cost V 4 bases and J 2 bases, with 13 bases left between them. The CDR3 extends over 14 amino acids. The germline V gene encodes CDR1 SGHRS and CDR2 YFSETQ. DNA for the CDR3: TGCGCCAGCAGCAGGGAGGGACAGACCTACGAGCAGTACTTC. Its protein is CASSREGQTYEQYF.

This rearrangement joins TRBV19 to TRBJ2-5; maybe TRBD1 (6 bases). This CDR3 is built from 13 residues. Trimming shortened V by 5 bases and J by 3 bases, and 10 bases separated the two germline ends. Looked up from germline, CDR1 is LNHDA and CDR2 is SQIVND (reference sequence). CDR3 DNA: TGTGCCAGTAGTTCACAGGGTGAAGAGACCCAGTACTTC. Amino acids: CASSSQGEETQYF.

As regards this clonotype: Likely a read error: the CDR3 ends without its conserved phenylalanine or tryptophan. The J gene is TRBJ2-1, the V gene TRBV29-1; unclear D gene. Germline V gene sequence: CDR1 SQVTM, CDR2 ANQGSEA. V was clipped by 1 base and J by 0 bases, with 4 bases between them. CDR3 length: 13 residues. The CDR3 DNA sequence: TGCAGCGTTGAAGGAGGCTCCTACAATGAGCAGTTCTTA. It yields the protein CSVEGGSYNEQFL.

This clonotype has at least ten counts. This chain joins TRBV12-3 or TRBV12-4 and TRBJ1-1; tentatively, D is TRBD1 (5 bases). This CDR3 has 13 amino acids. Trimming removed 4 bases at V and 4 bases at J, with 10 bases between. The CDR3 region has the DNA TGTGCCAGCAGTTATACAGGAATCACTGAAGCTTTCTTT. It specifies CASSYTGITEAFF.

For this clonotype: This could be a read error, since a much larger clone is one nucleotide away. The gene calls are TRBV25-1 and TRBJ2-7; perhaps D is TRBD1 or TRBD2 (7 bases each). There are 16 residues in the CDR3. The germline CDR1 and CDR2 sequences are MGHDK and SYGVNS. With 2 bases removed from V and 8 bases from J, the gap between germline ends came to 22 bases. The chain's CDR3 is CASSERGRGPRCKQYF. CDR3 in DNA: TGTGCCAGCAGTGAACGAGGGAGGGGGCCGAGGTGTAAGCAGTACTTC.

This clonotype has more than one count but fewer than ten. The chain has TRBV5-4 and TRBJ2-3; D may be TRBD1 (6 bases). CDR1 is SGHNT, CDR2 YYREEE, per germline (reference sequence). Deletions cut 4 bases from V and 1 base from J, with 13 bases between. The CDR3 length is 15 residues. CDR3 coding DNA: TGTGCCAGCAGCCAGCAGGGGCGCGGCACAGATACGCAGTATTTT. Its translation: CASSQQGRGTDTQYF.

Ten or more counts support this clonotype. This rearrangement joins TRBV7-2 to TRBJ2-7, with 12 bases aligning to TRBD1. The CDR3 contains 16 residues. CDR1 SGHTA and CDR2 FQGNSA come from the germline V gene. After removal of 5 bases from V and 5 bases from J, the junction contained 10 bases not matched to a gene. CDR3 protein: CASSQRGTGGFNEQYF. Written as DNA, the CDR3 is TGTGCCAGCAGCCAAAGGGGGACAGGGGGCTTTAACGAGCAGTACTTC.

Many counts were recorded for this clonotype. This chain connects TRBV4-3 to TRBJ2-1; D unclear. Germline assignment: CDR1 LGHNA and CDR2 YSLEER. Trimming stripped 3 bases from V and 0 bases from J, with 18 bases between. The CDR3 is 18 amino acids. CDR3 loop: CASSHAFGRRSSYNEQFF. CDR3 nucleotides: TGCGCCAGCAGCCATGCATTCGGACGTAGGAGCTCCTACAATGAGCAGTTCTTC.

This clonotype was seen ten or more times. The CDR3, as DNA: TGTGCCATCAGTGTATCCGGGACAGGAAACTATGGCTACACCTTC. It yields the protein CAISVSGTGNYGYTF. The chain has TRBV10-3 and TRBJ1-2; 8 nucleotides agree with TRBD1. Unmatched junction bases numbered 6, after V lost 4 bases and J lost 2 bases. CDR3 size: 15 residues. Germline loops: CDR1 ENHRY, CDR2 SYGVKD.

In its sample, this clonotype was seen many times. The chain carries TRBV12-3 or TRBV12-4 and TRBJ1-2, with a weak D call TRBD1 (6 bases). CDR3 length: 13 amino acids. The V end was cut by 3 bases, the J end by 7 bases, with 12 bases between. In DNA form, the CDR3 reads TGTGCCAGCAGTTTGGGACAATTAAGTGGCTACACCTTC. It encodes CASSLGQLSGYTF.

This clonotype was detected only a few times. The genes are TRBV6-2 or TRBV6-3 and TRBJ2-2; TRBD2 matches at 8 bases. Germline V gene sequence: CDR1 MNHEY, CDR2 SVGEGT. The ends lost 4 bases at V and 6 bases at J; junction bases unmatched: 7. This CDR3 contains 15 residues. DNA of the CDR3: TGTGCCAGCAGTTTCTACGGGGGGGCCGCCGGGGAGCTGTTTTTT. It yields the protein CASSFYGGAAGELFF.

Ten or more counts support this clonotype. V usage is TRBV29-1 and J usage is TRBJ1-2; D is perhaps TRBD1 (6 bases). This CDR3 comprises 14 residues. V lost 4 bases and J 0 bases, leaving 12 bases between the germline ends. From germline, CDR1 is SQVTM and CDR2 ANQGSEA. The CDR3 sequence: CSVAGTPPNYGYTF. The CDR3 DNA sequence: TGCAGCGTTGCCGGGACACCCCCTAACTATGGCTACACCTTC.

The genes are TRBV7-9 and TRBJ1-2; D may be TRBD1 (5 bases). This CDR3 has 15 residues. The germline gives CDR1 SEHNR, CDR2 FQNEAQ (reference sequence). The V gene lost 4 bases and the J gene lost 4 bases, with 16 bases spanning the gap. CDR3 nucleotide sequence: TGTGCCAGCAGCTCAGGAGGGCGAGGGACCTATGGCTACACCTTC. Amino acids: CASSSGGRGTYGYTF.

This sequence joins TRBV9 and TRBJ1-4; TRBD1 is a possible D gene (6 bases). In germline, CDR1 is SGDLS, CDR2 YYNGEE. V lost 2 bases and J lost 0, with 8 bases in between. This CDR3 region has 15 residues. CDR3 bases: TGTGCCAGCAGCGTTTCAGGGGCAACTAATGAAAAACTGTTTTTT. Its protein product is CASSVSGATNEKLFF.

In this sample, this clonotype turned up a few times. The chain combines TRBV20-1 with TRBJ2-3; 8 bases match TRBD1. Germline trimming cut 6 bases from V and 2 bases from J; bases unmatched to any gene: 10. CDR3 length: 15 amino acids. Per the germline V gene, CDR1 is DFQATT and CDR2 is SNEGSKA (reference sequence). CDR3 sequence: CSAVVDREPTDTQYF. Written as DNA, the CDR3 is TGCAGTGCCGTGGTGGACAGGGAACCCACAGATACGCAGTATTTT.